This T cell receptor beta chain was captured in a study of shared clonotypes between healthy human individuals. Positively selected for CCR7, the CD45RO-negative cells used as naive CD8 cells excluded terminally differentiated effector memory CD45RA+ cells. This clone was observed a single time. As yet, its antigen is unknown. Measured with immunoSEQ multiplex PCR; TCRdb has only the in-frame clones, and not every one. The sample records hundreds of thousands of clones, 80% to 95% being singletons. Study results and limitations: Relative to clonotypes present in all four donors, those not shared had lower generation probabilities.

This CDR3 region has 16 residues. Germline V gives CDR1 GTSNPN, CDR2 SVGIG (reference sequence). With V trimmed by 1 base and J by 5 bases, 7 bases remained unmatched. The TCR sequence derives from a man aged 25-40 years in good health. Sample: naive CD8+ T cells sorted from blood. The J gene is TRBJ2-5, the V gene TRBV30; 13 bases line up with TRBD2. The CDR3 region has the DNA TGTGCCTGGAGTGGGACTAGCGGGAGAAGAAAGGAGACCCAGTACTTC. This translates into CAWSGTSGRRKETQYF.